This T cell receptor (beta chain) was found in a study of T cells after yellow fever vaccination. Findings and caveats of the study: Subsequent booster samples again held most clones from primary vaccination (nearly 98% CD4, roughly 91% CD8). Peaking on day 5 versus 15, the secondary response was faster but weaker. Researchers noted that a small share of clonotypes showed up in both CD4 and CD8 compartments.

V lost 7 bases to trimming and J lost 2 bases; unmatched junction nucleotides: 11. This CDR3 has 16 amino acids. Per germline, CDR1 MNHNS and CDR2 SASEGT. 5'RACE template switching added a universal primer site and UMIs to TCR cDNA. In TCRdb, the 5' RACE reads were re-called with MiXCR into one record per CDR3 protein. The sample carries about 340,000 distinct CDR3 sequences, 8.7% recorded once. This clonotype was found many times. Its antigen is not known. Source: PBMCs, taken on the day of the first yellow fever vaccination. This rearrangement joins TRBV6-1 to TRBJ1-2; TRBD1 agrees at 9 bases. The origin of this receptor is a man aged 18 to 30 who received the YFV17D yellow fever vaccine. The CDR3 protein is CASTSGQGLTNYGYTF. The CDR3 coding sequence is TGTGCCAGCACGTCGGGACAGGGATTGACCAACTATGGCTACACCTTC.